Listed below are T cell receptor beta chains from one sample, sequenced in a study of graft-versus-host responses after intestinal transplantation. Method: immunoSEQ multiplex PCR; TCRdb's copy keeps in-frame clones and lacks some. Found here are 90,000 to 100,000 clones, more than 75% of them singletons; the top ten hold more than 1.4%. This specimen consisted of PBMCs, obtained 255 days after intestinal transplant. The origin of the receptors is a human patient who received an intestinal transplant, so some T cells may come from the graft donor. CDR3s include the opening cysteine and the closing phenylalanine or tryptophan. D genes are given only for firm matches. A row's size may be missing; if present it is once, few, many or a size class.

-	-	TRBV28	TRBJ2-1	CASSRPAGAVGNEQFF	TGTGCCAGCAGCCGCCCGGCGGGGGCCGTGGGCAATGAGCAGTTCTTC
-	-	TRBV4-3	TRBJ1-4	CASSQDAEDGEKLFF	TGCGCCAGCAGCCAAGACGCTGAGGATGGGGAAAAACTGTTTTTT
-	few	TRBV6-5	TRBJ2-2	CASSYSAGPLPGELFF	TGTGCCAGCAGTTACTCGGCAGGGCCACTGCCCGGGGAGCTGTTTTTT
-	-	TRBV4-1	TRBJ1-1	CASRATEHSEAFF	TGCGCCAGCAGAGCGACAGAACACAGTGAAGCTTTCTTT
TRBD2	-	TRBV9	TRBJ2-3	CASSPRGGEDTQYF	TGTGCCAGCAGCCCCCGGGGGGGGGAAGATACGCAGTATTTT
TRBD1	-	TRBV6-5	TRBJ1-2	CASSYDRGQFYGYTF	TGTGCCAGCAGTTATGACAGGGGGCAGTTCTATGGCTACACCTTC
-	-	TRBV11-2	TRBJ1-4	CASSMRWTSATNEKLFF	TGTGCCAGCAGTATGCGGTGGACTAGCGCAACTAATGAAAAACTGTTTTTT
-	-	TRBV16	TRBJ2-7	CASSRDYEQYF	TGTGCCAGCAGCCGGGACTACGAGCAGTACTTC
-	-	TRBV6-1	TRBJ1-6	CAAARQDYNSPLHF	TGTGCCGCCGCTAGGCAGGATTATAATTCACCCCTCCACTTT
-	-	TRBV2	TRBJ1-2	CASMGTGRRLDYGYTF	TGTGCCAGCATGGGGACCGGTAGGCGGTTAGACTATGGCTACACCTTC
TRBD1	-	TRBV5-1	TRBJ2-1	CASSLRDSYNEQFF	TGCGCCAGCAGCCTCCGGGACAGTTACAATGAGCAGTTCTTC
-	once	TRBV30	TRBJ2-2	CAWSTALMSGELFF	TGTGCCTGGAGTACGGCATTAATGTCTGGGGAGCTGTTTTTT
-	-	TRBV11-2	TRBJ2-7	CASSFGMGGLYEQYF	TGTGCCAGCAGCTTTGGAATGGGGGGCCTCTACGAGCAGTACTTC
TRBD1	few	TRBV19	TRBJ1-5	CASSIRPGQPSDQPQHF	TGTGCCAGTAGTATACGTCCGGGACAGCCGTCAGACCAGCCCCAGCATTTT
-	-	TRBV5-1	TRBJ2-2	CASSPHSGELFF	TGCGCCAGCAGCCCCCATTCCGGGGAGCTGTTTTTT
-	-	TRBV13	TRBJ2-3	CASSFRTGRDTQYF	TGTGCCAGCAGCTTTCGGACCGGAAGAGATACGCAGTATTTT
-	once	TRBV5-4	TRBJ1-2	CASSPPGVKGVYGYTF	TGTGCCAGCAGCCCGCCCGGGGTGAAGGGGGTCTATGGCTACACCTTC
TRBD1	-	TRBV19	TRBJ2-1	CASRPDRVYNEQFF	TGTGCCAGTAGGCCCGACAGGGTCTACAATGAGCAGTTCTTC
-	-	TRBV15	TRBJ2-5	CATSRERLGAQETQYF	TGTGCCACCAGCAGGGAGCGCCTGGGTGCTCAAGAGACCCAGTACTTC
-	-	TRBV2	TRBJ1-1	CASSEETVTEAFF	TGTGCCAGCAGTGAAGAGACAGTCACTGAAGCTTTCTTT
-	-	TRBV7-6	TRBJ2-1	CASSLYGGSSYNEQFF	TGTGCCAGCAGCTTATATGGGGGGAGCTCCTACAATGAGCAGTTCTTC
-	-	TRBV28	TRBJ1-3	CASSLSDSGNTIYF	TGTGCCAGCAGTTTAAGCGACTCTGGAAACACCATATATTTT
-	-	TRBV7-9	TRBJ1-2	CASSWGLFNYTF	TGTGCCAGCAGCTGGGGCCTATTTAACTACACCTTC
-	-	TRBV10-1	TRBJ2-1	CASSESGGREQFF	TGCGCCAGCAGTGAGTCAGGAGGCCGTGAGCAGTTCTTC
TRBD1	once	TRBV9	TRBJ1-4	CASSPLAETGGSPDEKLFF	TGTGCCAGCAGCCCCCTGGCGGAGACAGGGGGATCCCCCGACGAAAAACTGTTTTTT
-	-	TRBV7-6	TRBJ2-7	CASSPQRQNTYEQYF	TGTGCCAGCAGCCCCCAGAGACAGAACACCTACGAGCAGTACTTC
TRBD2	-	TRBV11-2	TRBJ2-7	CASSSPTSGRAQNEQYF	TGTGCCAGCAGCTCCCCGACTAGCGGGAGGGCCCAGAACGAGCAGTACTTC
TRBD1	few	TRBV2	TRBJ2-4	CASSETPGQGRDIQYF	TGTGCCAGCAGTGAAACCCCGGGACAGGGCAGGGACATTCAGTACTTC
-	-	TRBV21-1	TRBJ1-2	CASRPVPVRGWLYGYTF	TGTGCCAGCAGACCCGTCCCCGTCAGGGGGTGGCTGTATGGCTACACCTTC
TRBD2	-	TRBV4-2	TRBJ2-1	CASSLSSGSSYNEQFF	TGTGCCAGCAGCCTTTCGAGCGGGAGCTCCTACAATGAGCAGTTCTTC
TRBD1	-	TRBV28	TRBJ2-7	CASSLTGAYEQYF	TGTGCCAGCAGTTTAACAGGGGCCTACGAGCAGTACTTC
-	-	TRBV29-1	TRBJ2-1	CSVEVRTAYNEQFF	TGCAGCGTTGAAGTCCGGACGGCCTACAATGAGCAGTTCTTC
-	-	TRBV6-6	TRBJ1-6	CASSYVGTLSPLHF	TGTGCCAGCAGTTATGTCGGGACACTCTCACCCCTCCACTTT
-	-	TRBV6-1	TRBJ1-1	CASSEAETGNTEAFF	TGTGCCAGCAGTGAAGCGGAGACAGGGAACACTGAAGCTTTCTTT
-	few	TRBV5-1	TRBJ1-4	CASSLGEGSTNEKLFF	TGCGCCAGCAGCTTGGGAGAGGGAAGCACTAATGAAAAACTGTTTTTT
-	-	TRBV7-8	TRBJ2-1	CASSPGVVAGHEQFF	TGTGCCAGCAGCCCCGGGGTAGTCGCTGGGCATGAGCAGTTCTTC
-	-	TRBV6-5	TRBJ2-1	CASKPGHTLNEQFF	TGTGCCAGCAAGCCGGGACACACCCTCAATGAGCAGTTCTTC
-	once	TRBV9	TRBJ2-3	CASSVVTDTQYF	TGTGCCAGCAGCGTAGTAACAGATACGCAGTATTTT
-	-	TRBV7-7	TRBJ1-4	CASSLGLGTNEKLFF	TGTGCTAGCAGCTTAGGGCTCGGAACTAATGAAAAACTGTTTTTT
TRBD1	-	TRBV15	TRBJ1-2	CATSADRQGGYTF	TGTGCCACCAGCGCGGACAGGCAGGGTGGCTACACCTTC
TRBD2	-	TRBV27	TRBJ2-1	CASSSRGSYNEQFF	TGTGCCAGCAGCTCCCGCGGGAGCTACAATGAGCAGTTCTTC
-	few	TRBV5-8	TRBJ1-3	CASSSNGVIGNTIYF	TGTGCCAGCAGCTCCAACGGGGTGATTGGAAACACCATATATTTT
-	-	TRBV21-1	TRBJ1-1	CASSKGDREGPGAEAFF	TGTGCCAGCAGCAAAGGAGACAGGGAGGGCCCAGGGGCTGAAGCTTTCTTT
-	once	TRBV11-3	TRBJ2-7	CASSSISLPTGTYEQYF	TGTGCCAGCAGCTCAATTTCCCTTCCGACAGGAACCTACGAGCAGTACTTC
-	-	TRBV11-2	TRBJ1-4	CASSSNIGSEKLFF	TGTGCCAGCAGCTCTAATATCGGGTCTGAAAAACTGTTTTTT
-	-	TRBV5-1	TRBJ2-3	CASSLDYTDTQYF	TGCGCCAGCAGCTTGGACTACACAGATACGCAGTATTTT
TRBD1	-	TRBV6-5	TRBJ2-7	CASSYGTGEDYEQYF	TGTGCCAGCAGTTACGGGACAGGGGAAGACTACGAGCAGTACTTC
-	-	TRBV28	TRBJ2-7	CASSFPTNRASRDYEQYF	TGTGCCAGCAGTTTCCCCACCAACCGGGCCTCGAGAGACTACGAGCAGTACTTC
TRBD1	-	TRBV6-5	TRBJ2-7	CASTPGQGGHEQYF	TGTGCCAGCACCCCGGGACAGGGTGGCCACGAGCAGTACTTC
-	-	TRBV27	TRBJ1-6	CASSPKTATINSPLHF	TGTGCCAGCAGTCCTAAGACAGCTACGATAAATTCACCCCTCCACTTT
-	-	TRBV30	TRBJ1-5	CAWNRADQPQHF	TGTGCCTGGAACAGGGCAGATCAGCCCCAGCATTTT
-	-	TRBV18	TRBJ1-4	CASSPPARGGEKLFF	TGTGCCAGCTCCCCACCCGCAAGGGGGGGTGAAAAACTGTTTTTT
-	-	TRBV10-3	TRBJ1-3	CAITESTVPGNTIYF	TGTGCCATCACCGAATCGACAGTCCCTGGAAACACCATATATTTT